These 8 T cell receptor beta chains came from one sample sequenced in a study of pediatric ulcerative colitis. Rectal tissue came from one to two pinch biopsies taken at colonoscopy. TCRdb keeps only in-frame clones here, not all; method: immunoSEQ multiplex PCR. The sample yields 36,000 or so clones, roughly 73% seen once. The sequenced sample consisted of gut tissue. The receptors here all came from a boy aged 5 to 17 with moderate ulcerative colitis.

The chain uses TRBV18 and TRBJ1-2; D remains unclear. V dropped 2 bases and J dropped 6 bases, with 16 bases sitting between them. There are 15 residues in the CDR3. Germline lookup yields CDR1 KGHSH and CDR2 LQKENI. CDR3 region: CASSPRAQTRDGYTF. CDR3 sequence (DNA): TGTGCCAGCTCACCAAGGGCTCAAACCCGCGATGGCTACACCTTC.

This sequence joins TRBV7-9 and TRBJ1-2; a possible D gene is TRBD1 (6 bases). Germline loops: CDR1 SEHNR, CDR2 FQNEAQ (reference sequence). The V end was cut by 4 bases, the J end by 4 bases, with 7 bases between. The CDR3 consists of 12 residues. CDR3: CASSSQGYGYTF. Written as DNA, the CDR3 is TGTGCCAGCAGCTCACAGGGCTATGGCTACACCTTC.

The chain links TRBV2 to TRBJ2-3; D tentatively fits TRBD1 or TRBD2 (6 bases each). Germline CDR1 and CDR2: SNHLY and FYNNEI. The CDR3 is made up of 12 amino acids. V was clipped by 6 bases and J by 4 bases, with 8 bases between them. DNA for the CDR3: TGTGCCAGCAGGAGGGGGGCAGATACGCAGTATTTT. This codes for CASRRGADTQYF.

The chain recombines TRBV28 with TRBJ2-2, with D possibly called TRBD1 or TRBD2 (5 bases each). Germline lookup yields CDR1 MDHEN and CDR2 SYDVKM. The CDR3 covers 15 residues. V lost 3 bases and J lost 5, with 13 bases in between. The CDR3 reads CASSLEDTGTGELFF. CDR3 DNA sequence: TGTGCCAGCAGTTTGGAGGACACAGGAACCGGGGAGCTGTTTTTT. The entire variable domain, with the rest obtained from reference TRBV28 and TRBJ2-2, is as follows: DVKVTQSSRYLVKRTGEKVFLECVQDMDHENMFWYRQDPGLGLRLIYFSYDVKMKEKGDIPEGYSVSREKKERFSLILESASTNQTSMYLCASSLEDTGTGELFFGEGSRLTVL.

The DNA for the CDR3 is TGTGCCAGCAGCTTATATTTCAGGGGGCAGGGGATTCCCCTCCACTTT. This translates into CASSLYFRGQGIPLHF. The genes are TRBV7-2 and TRBJ1-6; 8 bases are shared with TRBD1. Per the germline V gene, CDR1 is SGHTA and CDR2 is FQGNSA. The V and J ends lost 2 bases and 13 bases, in that order; junction bases with no gene match: 13. This CDR3 has 16 amino acids.

This rearrangement joins TRBV30 to TRBJ2-1; TRBD2 aligns across 11 bases. V lost 3 bases to trimming and J lost 7 bases; unmatched junction nucleotides: 8. The CDR3 contains 15 residues. In germline, CDR1 is GTSNPN, CDR2 SVGIG (reference sequence). CDR3 nucleotide sequence: TGTGCCTGGAGGGAGCTAGCGGGAGGTGGGAATGAGCAGTTCTTC. Encoded protein: CAWRELAGGGNEQFF.

The chain uses TRBV10-3 and TRBJ1-2; D gene unclear. The CDR3 runs 14 residues. The ends were cut back, 0 bases at V and 2 bases at J, with 7 bases in the middle. Germline V gene sequence: CDR1 ENHRY, CDR2 SYGVKD. Written as DNA, the CDR3 is TGTGCCATCAGTGAGTCCGGCAGCAACTATGGCTACACCTTC. Translated: CAISESGSNYGYTF.

Worth noting for this clone: The CDR3 end shows no conserved phenylalanine or tryptophan, and so a read error is likely. The limits of the CDR3 on the DNA are not certain, so only TCRdb's listed CDR3 is given. This sequence joins TRBV7-6 and TRBJ2-7; TRBD1 was called by the table and not checked on the DNA. The CDR3 numbers 9 amino acids, ends counted. Germline V CDR1 and CDR2: SGHVS, FNYEAQ. The CDR3 region is CASSPGQPI.